This TCR beta chain comes out of a study of T cells after yellow fever vaccination. Study overall: Fractions of limited cellularity were prepared by means of SMART-Seq v4 Ultra Low Input. Study observations and caveats: Most primary-vaccination clones recurred post-booster (under 98% CD4, about 90% CD8). There was a possibility that FACS-sorted repertoires contained abundant clonotypes contaminating from the bulk population.

In TCRdb, the 5' RACE reads were re-called with MiXCR into one record per CDR3 protein. The sample has around 610,000 distinct CDR3 sequences, approximately 13% seen once. Of note for this clonotype: Antigen specificity is unknown.

Trimming cost V 0 bases and J 4 bases, with 11 bases left between them. Germline assignment: CDR1 KGHDR and CDR2 SFDVKD. This CDR3 has 16 amino acids. Source: PBMCs, taken on the day of the yellow fever booster vaccination. The sequence came from a man aged 25-40 years who received the YFV17D yellow fever vaccine. This rearrangement joins TRBV24-1 to TRBJ2-2; D uncertain. DNA for the CDR3: TGTGCCACCAGTGATTTGCCTGGGCACCGCACCGGGGAGCTGTTTTTT. Amino acids: CATSDLPGHRTGELFF.